Reported below is one T cell receptor beta chain. Many counts were recorded for this clonotype. The specificity of this receptor is unknown. No clone much larger than this one lies a single base away; base qualities are absent. The sample comes from a study of T cell repertoires in cytomegalovirus infection (dated by TCRdb to about 2019). Study-level background: Recently identified HLA-C-restricted CMV epitopes, whose presentation resists viral immunomodulation, were targeted by peptide stimulations together with well-studied HLA-B-restricted epitopes. Donor HLA type was relevant to the analysis, because carriage of CMV infection together with the matching HLA type was indicated by public TCR beta signatures. General conclusions and limits of the study: In the ex vivo response, HLA-C-restricted CMV-specific TCR beta clonotypes were dominant, and in two of eight donors the single most frequent clonotype came from this HLA-C-restricted group. In both this cohort and an independent roughly 350-donor cohort, the cumulative frequency of public TCR beta family members distinguished carriers of CMV infection plus the relevant HLA type.

The cysteine opens and the phenylalanine closes a CDR3 of 12 amino acids. The only DNA kept is the CDR3, 36 bases in frame from the first base. V lost 3 bases and J lost 8 bases; the stretch between them is 8 bases long. Data came from an Illumina HiSeq 1500. The public reads were reanalyzed by TCRdb: fastp trimming at Q25, MiXCR alignment, in-frame beta chains only. Records with the same CDR3 protein are collapsed into one entry carrying the most frequent genes and DNA. The sample has approximately 1,000,000 distinct CDR3 sequences on record, about a third of them singletons. In total, the top ten clones hold about an eighth of the sample. Read against the paper, the sample's treatment or condition label means: in vitro stimulation with specific CMV peptide epitopes to enrich CMV-specific T cells.

Here the sequenced sample was cultured CD8+ T cells from PBMCs, taken from culture after CMV antigen stimulation. The TCR was taken from a human donor in good health (CMV status not recorded). Some clones in this sample may be carry-over from other donors' samples. The rearrangement combines TRBV12-3 or TRBV12-4 with TRBJ2-1; no D gene is confidently identified. At the DNA level, the sequence is TGTGCCAGCAGTTTCGGACGAGATGAGCAGTTCTTC. Its protein product is CASSFGRDEQFF.